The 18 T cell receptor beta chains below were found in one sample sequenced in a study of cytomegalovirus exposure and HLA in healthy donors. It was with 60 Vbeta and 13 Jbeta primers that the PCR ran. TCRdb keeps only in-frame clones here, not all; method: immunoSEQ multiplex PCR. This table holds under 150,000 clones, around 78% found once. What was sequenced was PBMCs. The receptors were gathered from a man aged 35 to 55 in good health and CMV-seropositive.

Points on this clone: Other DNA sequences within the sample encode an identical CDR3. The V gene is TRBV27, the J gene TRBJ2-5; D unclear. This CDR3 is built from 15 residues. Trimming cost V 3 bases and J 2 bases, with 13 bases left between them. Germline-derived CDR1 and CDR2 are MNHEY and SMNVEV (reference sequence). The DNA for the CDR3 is TGTGCCAGCAGTTTTCAGGCCAGGCCACAAGAGACCCAGTACTTC. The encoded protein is CASSFQARPQETQYF.

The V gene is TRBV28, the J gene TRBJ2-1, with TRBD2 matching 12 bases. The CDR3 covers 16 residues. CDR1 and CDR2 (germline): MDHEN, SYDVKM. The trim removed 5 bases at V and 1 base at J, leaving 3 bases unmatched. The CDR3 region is CASSLAGGNSYNEQFF. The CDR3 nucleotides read TGTGCCAGCAGTCTAGCGGGAGGGAATTCCTACAATGAGCAGTTCTTC.

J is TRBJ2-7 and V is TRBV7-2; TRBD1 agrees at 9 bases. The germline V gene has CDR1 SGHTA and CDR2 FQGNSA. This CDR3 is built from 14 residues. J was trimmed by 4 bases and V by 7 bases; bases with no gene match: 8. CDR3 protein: CASTQDRGLYEQYF. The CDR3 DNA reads TGTGCCAGCACCCAGGACAGGGGTCTATACGAGCAGTACTTC.

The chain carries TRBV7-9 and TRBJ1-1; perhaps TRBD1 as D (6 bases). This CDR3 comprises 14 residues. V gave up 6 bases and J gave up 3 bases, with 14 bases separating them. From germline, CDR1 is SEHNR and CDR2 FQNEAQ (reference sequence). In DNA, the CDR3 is TGTGCCAGCAGTATTGTGGCAGGGGACACTGAAGCTTTCTTT. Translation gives CASSIVAGDTEAFF.

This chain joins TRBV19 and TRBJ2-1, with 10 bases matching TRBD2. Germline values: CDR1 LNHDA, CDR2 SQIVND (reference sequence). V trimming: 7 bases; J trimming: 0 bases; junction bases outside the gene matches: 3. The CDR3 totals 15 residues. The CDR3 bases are TGTGCCAGTACCAAGCGGGGGGGCTCCTACAATGAGCAGTTCTTC. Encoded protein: CASTKRGGSYNEQFF.

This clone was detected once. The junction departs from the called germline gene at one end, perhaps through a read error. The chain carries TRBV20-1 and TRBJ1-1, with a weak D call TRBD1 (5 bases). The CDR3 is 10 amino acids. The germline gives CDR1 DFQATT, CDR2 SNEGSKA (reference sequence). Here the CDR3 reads CSARVSQAVF. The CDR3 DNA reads TGCAGTGCTAGAGTATCACAGGCAGTGTTT.

The CDR3 loop reads CASSELASGAGDTQYF. The CDR3 DNA is TGTGCCAGCAGTGAATTGGCTAGCGGGGCGGGAGATACGCAGTATTTT. The rearrangement uses TRBV6-4 and TRBJ2-3; 9 positions match TRBD2. Germline V gene data show CDR1 as MRHNA and CDR2 as SNTAGT. J was trimmed by 5 bases and V by 3 bases; bases with no gene match: 9. The CDR3 length is 16 residues.

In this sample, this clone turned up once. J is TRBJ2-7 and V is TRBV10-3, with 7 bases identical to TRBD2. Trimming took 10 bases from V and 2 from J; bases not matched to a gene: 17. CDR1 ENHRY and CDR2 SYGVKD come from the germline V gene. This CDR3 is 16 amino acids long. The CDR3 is CATMGGSWAGAYEQYF. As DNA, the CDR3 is TGTGCCACTATGGGGGGTTCTTGGGCGGGGGCCTACGAGCAGTACTTC.

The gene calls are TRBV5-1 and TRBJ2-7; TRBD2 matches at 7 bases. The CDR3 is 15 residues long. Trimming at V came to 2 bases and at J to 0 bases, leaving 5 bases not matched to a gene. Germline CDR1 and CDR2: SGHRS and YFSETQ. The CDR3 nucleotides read TGCGCCAGCAGCTTCCTAGCGGACCCCTCCTACGAGCAGTACTTC. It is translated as CASSFLADPSYEQYF.

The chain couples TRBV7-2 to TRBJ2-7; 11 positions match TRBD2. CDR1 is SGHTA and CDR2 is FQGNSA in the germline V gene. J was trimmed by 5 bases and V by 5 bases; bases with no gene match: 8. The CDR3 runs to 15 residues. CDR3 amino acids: CASSPSSGRLNEQYF. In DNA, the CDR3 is TGTGCCAGCAGCCCCTCTAGCGGGAGGTTAAACGAGCAGTACTTC.

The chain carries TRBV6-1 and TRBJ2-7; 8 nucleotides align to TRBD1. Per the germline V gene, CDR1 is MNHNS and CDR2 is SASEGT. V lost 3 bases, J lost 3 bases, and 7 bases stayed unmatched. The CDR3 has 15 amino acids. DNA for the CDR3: TGTGCCAGCAGTGACGGACAGGGAATCGGCTACGAGCAGTACTTC. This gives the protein CASSDGQGIGYEQYF.

For the CDR3, the DNA is TGTGCCAGCACCTCTGCGGGGACAGGGGCGTACGAGCAGTACTTC. Its translation: CASTSAGTGAYEQYF. The chain links TRBV28 to TRBJ2-7, with 10 bases aligning to TRBD1. Germline loops: CDR1 MDHEN, CDR2 SYDVKM. Trimming took 7 bases from V and 4 from J; bases not matched to a gene: 10. This CDR3 is 15 amino acids long.

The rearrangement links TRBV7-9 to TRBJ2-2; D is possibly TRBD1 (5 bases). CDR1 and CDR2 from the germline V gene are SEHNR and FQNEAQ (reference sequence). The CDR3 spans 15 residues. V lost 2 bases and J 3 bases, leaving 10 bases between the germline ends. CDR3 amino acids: CASSLTQAYTGELFF. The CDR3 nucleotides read TGTGCCAGCAGCTTAACACAGGCTTACACCGGGGAGCTGTTTTTT.

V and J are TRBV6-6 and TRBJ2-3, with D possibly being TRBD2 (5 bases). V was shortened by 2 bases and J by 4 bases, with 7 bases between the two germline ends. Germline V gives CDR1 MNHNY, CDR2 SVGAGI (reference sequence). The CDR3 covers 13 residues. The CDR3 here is CASSYRDADTQYF. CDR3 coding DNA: TGTGCCAGCAGTTACCGGGATGCAGATACGCAGTATTTT.

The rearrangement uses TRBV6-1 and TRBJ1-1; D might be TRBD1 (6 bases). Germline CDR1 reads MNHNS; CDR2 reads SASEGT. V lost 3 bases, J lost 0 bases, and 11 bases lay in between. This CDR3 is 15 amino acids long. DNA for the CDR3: TGTGCCAGCAGTGAGCGGACAGTCATGAACACTGAAGCTTTCTTT. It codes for CASSERTVMNTEAFF.

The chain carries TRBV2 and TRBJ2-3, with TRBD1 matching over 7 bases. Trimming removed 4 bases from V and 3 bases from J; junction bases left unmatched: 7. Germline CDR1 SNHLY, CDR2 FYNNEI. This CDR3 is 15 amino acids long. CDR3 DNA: TGTGCCAGCAGTGTGTTGCAGGGGGTTACAGATACGCAGTATTTT. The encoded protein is CASSVLQGVTDTQYF.

CDR3 coding DNA: TGTGCCAGCAGTTCTAGCGGGAGTTACGAGCAGTACTTC. Translation: CASSSSGSYEQYF. The chain carries TRBV5-4 and TRBJ2-7, with TRBD2 identical over 10 bases. In germline, CDR1 is SGHNT, CDR2 YYREEE (reference sequence). The CDR3 loop spans 13 amino acids. With V trimmed by 5 bases and J by 4 bases, 3 bases remained unmatched.

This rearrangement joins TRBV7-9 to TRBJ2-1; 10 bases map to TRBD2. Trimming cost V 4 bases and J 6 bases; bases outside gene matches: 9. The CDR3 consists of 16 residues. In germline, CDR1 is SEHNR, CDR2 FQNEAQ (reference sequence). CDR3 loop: CASSYHLAGEGNEQFF. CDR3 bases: TGTGCCAGCAGCTACCACCTAGCGGGAGAAGGCAATGAGCAGTTCTTC.